Listed below are T cell receptor beta chains from one sample, sequenced in a study of identical twins. TCRdb re-derived calls from the 5' RACE reads in MiXCR, one entry per CDR3 protein. There are roughly 570,000 distinct CDR3 sequences in the sample; just under 10% occur only once, and roughly 3% lies in the top ten. The data were also submitted as part of a second study, on yellow fever vaccine responses in identical twins.

Sequencing was performed on PBMCs. The receptors were sampled from a woman between 18 and 29 years old in good health. Both conserved end residues are part of each CDR3. Fields, in order: CDR3 length, V gene, D gene, J gene, clone size, CDR3 DNA, CDR3 protein. D genes are given only for firm matches. Expanded clones get a size class; other rows say once, few or many, or leave the size out.

13	TRBV6-2/TRBV6-3	-	TRBJ2-1	-	TGTGCCAGCAATCCAAGCTCCTACAATGAGCAGTTCTTC	CASNPSSYNEQFF
18	TRBV20-1	-	TRBJ2-3	-	TGCAGTGCTAGAGATAGGATATGGGGCGTCCGGGACACAGATACGCAGTATTTT	CSARDRIWGVRDTDTQYF
15	TRBV20-1	-	TRBJ1-1	many	TGCAGTGCTAGAGATCAGGAGACCTTGAACACTGAAGCTTTCTTT	CSARDQETLNTEAFF
15	TRBV28	-	TRBJ1-1	many	TGTGCCAGCAGTTTTGAGCTAAGGCTGAGCACTGAAGCTTTCTTT	CASSFELRLSTEAFF
15	TRBV12-5	TRBD1	TRBJ1-1	-	TGTGCTAGTGGTTTGACCGGGACAGGGTACACTGAAGCTTTCTTT	CASGLTGTGYTEAFF
10	TRBV30	-	TRBJ2-3	-	TGTGCCTCCAAAACGGATACGCAGTATTTT	CASKTDTQYF
16	TRBV13	TRBD2	TRBJ2-3	-	TGTGCCAGCAGCTTACCAGGGACTAGCGGGACAGATACGCAGTATTTT	CASSLPGTSGTDTQYF
15	TRBV5-1	-	TRBJ2-7	-	TGCGCCAGCAGTCCGGCGCGGGGTTTTGCGTACGAGCAGTACTTC	CASSPARGFAYEQYF
11	TRBV5-1	-	TRBJ1-5	many	TGCGCCAGCAGCGACGAGCAGCCCCAGCATTTT	CASSDEQPQHF
17	TRBV2	-	TRBJ1-1	-	TGTGCCAGCAGTAAAGCCGGGCGTTGGGTGGGAAACACTGAAGCTTTCTTT	CASSKAGRWVGNTEAFF
16	TRBV6-2/TRBV6-3	-	TRBJ2-2	few	TGTGCCAGCAGTTACGCTTTAGGGTTCGACACCGGGGAGCTGTTTTTT	CASSYALGFDTGELFF
16	TRBV7-2	-	TRBJ2-1	-	TGTGCCAGCAGACAAACCAATACCTTCTCCTACAATGAGCAGTTCTTC	CASRQTNTFSYNEQFF
16	TRBV5-4	TRBD2	TRBJ2-1	-	TGTGCCAGCAGCCGGGTGGTAGCGGGAGTAAAATATGAGCAGTTCTTC	CASSRVVAGVKYEQFF
17	TRBV10-3	-	TRBJ1-1	-	TGTGCCTCAAGCACCGGCTTTTTATCGTACCGGAACACTGAAGCTTTCTTT	CASSTGFLSYRNTEAFF
16	TRBV20-1	-	TRBJ2-2	few	TGCAGTGCTAGAGTTTCAGGGCGAACGAACACCGGGGAGCTGTTTTTT	CSARVSGRTNTGELFF
17	TRBV3-1	TRBD2	TRBJ2-5	-	TGTGCCAGCAGCCAAGATAAGGTAGCGGGGGGCCAAGAGACCCAGTACTTC	CASSQDKVAGGQETQYF
15	TRBV7-9	-	TRBJ2-3	many	TGTGCCAGCAGCTTACTATCAGGGAACACAGATACGCAGTATTTT	CASSLLSGNTDTQYF
13	TRBV29-1	-	TRBJ2-7	-	TGCAGCGTTTCGCCCCCGGGATTATACGAGCAGTACTTC	CSVSPPGLYEQYF
14	TRBV6-1	TRBD2	TRBJ2-4	few	TGTGCCAGCAGTAAACGGGGGGGCCCAAACATTCAGTACTTC	CASSKRGGPNIQYF
14	TRBV11-2	-	TRBJ1-3	many	TGTGCCAGCAGCATGGGCCTCTCTGGAAACACCATATATTTT	CASSMGLSGNTIYF
16	TRBV11-2	-	TRBJ2-7	-	TGTGCCAGCAGCGGGACAGCACCGGGACTAGAGTACGAGCAGTACTTC	CASSGTAPGLEYEQYF
15	TRBV9	-	TRBJ1-5	many	TGTGCCAGCAGCGCCGGCCCCTATAGCAATCAGCCCCAGCATTTT	CASSAGPYSNQPQHF
14	TRBV5-1	TRBD1	TRBJ2-7	many	TGCGCCAGCAGCTCGACAGGGGCCCCAGGAGAGCAGTACTTC	CASSSTGAPGEQYF
14	TRBV7-2	-	TRBJ2-3	few	TGTGCCAGCAGCTTATTGCCGCTTAAAGATACGCAGTATTTT	CASSLLPLKDTQYF
14	TRBV12-3/TRBV12-4	-	TRBJ2-4	-	TGTGCCAGCAGTTTTGGTCGGGCCAAAAACATTCAGTACTTC	CASSFGRAKNIQYF
12	TRBV10-3	-	TRBJ2-3	-	TGTGCCATCGGTTGGGCCACAGATACGCAGTATTTT	CAIGWATDTQYF
15	TRBV5-5	-	TRBJ1-5	many	TGTGCCAGCAGCTTGGACTCGGGTAGCAATCAGCCCCAGCATTTT	CASSLDSGSNQPQHF
15	TRBV5-1	TRBD1	TRBJ2-2	-	TGCGCCAGCAGCGAGGGGACAGCCTGGGGAGGGGAGCTGTTTTTT	CASSEGTAWGGELFF
13	TRBV12-3/TRBV12-4	-	TRBJ1-2	few	TGTGCCAGCAGTTTCGGACGTAGGAGTGGCTACACCTTC	CASSFGRRSGYTF
18	TRBV3-1	-	TRBJ2-1	-	TGTGCCAGCAGCCAAGTTCGCCGGGGGAGGAGCTCCTACAATGAGCAGTTCTTC	CASSQVRRGRSSYNEQFF
16	TRBV6-5	-	TRBJ2-6	few	TGTGCCAGCAGTTACTCGGCCCTCTCTGGGGCCAACGTCCTGACTTTC	CASSYSALSGANVLTF
15	TRBV29-1	-	TRBJ2-1	many	TGCAGCGTTGAAGACCGGCAGGGGAACTACAATGAGCAGTTCTTC	CSVEDRQGNYNEQFF
16	TRBV23-1	TRBD1	TRBJ2-4	once	TGCGCCAGCAGTCATCGCTTTGGGGACAGGGAAAACATTCAGTACTTC	CASSHRFGDRENIQYF
14	TRBV12-3/TRBV12-4	TRBD1	TRBJ2-7	many	TGTGCCAGCCTCCAAACGGGACAGGGTCCCGAGCAGTACTTC	CASLQTGQGPEQYF
16	TRBV15	TRBD1	TRBJ2-2	-	TGTGCCACCAGCAAGGACAGGGAGAAGAACACCGGGGAGCTGTTTTTT	CATSKDREKNTGELFF
21	TRBV27	TRBD2	TRBJ2-6	-	TGTGCCAGCAGTTTGACCGGACTAGCGGGAGTGGGGGGGTCTGGGGCCAACGTCCTGACTTTC	CASSLTGLAGVGGSGANVLTF
15	TRBV12-3/TRBV12-4	TRBD2	TRBJ2-1	many	TGTGCCAGCAGTCTTAGCGGGAGCCTCTACAATGAGCAGTTCTTC	CASSLSGSLYNEQFF
13	TRBV5-5	-	TRBJ2-4	few	TGTGCCAGCAGCTTGCTGCCGCCCGCCAAACAGTACTTC	CASSLLPPAKQYF
15	TRBV12-3/TRBV12-4	-	TRBJ1-1	-	TGTGCCAGCAGTCCGGTTCAGGGCGGAAACACTGAAGCTTTCTTT	CASSPVQGGNTEAFF
14	TRBV6-1	TRBD2	TRBJ2-5	few	TGTGCCAGCAAGACCCCGGGAGGGCGAGAGACCCAGTACTTC	CASKTPGGRETQYF
16	TRBV18	TRBD2	TRBJ2-7	many	TGTGCCAGCTCACGGGGACTAGCGAAGATCTCCTACGAGCAGTACTTC	CASSRGLAKISYEQYF
16	TRBV5-1	TRBD1	TRBJ1-6	-	TGCGCCAGCAGCAGTACGGGACAGGGATATGATTCACCCCTCCACTTT	CASSSTGQGYDSPLHF
15	TRBV3-1	-	TRBJ2-2	-	TGTGCCAGCAGCCACAGGGGAGATTACACCGGGGAGCTGTTTTTT	CASSHRGDYTGELFF
13	TRBV20-1	TRBD1	TRBJ1-5	many	TGCAGTGCCACGCCAGGGGGCTTCCAGCCCCAGCATTTT	CSATPGGFQPQHF
14	TRBV5-1	-	TRBJ2-7	many	TGCGCCAGCAGCTTGGGCAGGGACAATTACGAGCAGTACTTC	CASSLGRDNYEQYF
16	TRBV5-1	TRBD2	TRBJ2-7	-	TGCGCCAGCAGCTTGGAACTAGCGGGGGCTACTAGGGAGCAGTACTTC	CASSLELAGATREQYF
16	TRBV20-1	TRBD1	TRBJ2-4	few	TGCAGTGCGGGGACAGGCGGCTTTCTAGCCAAAAACATTCAGTACTTC	CSAGTGGFLAKNIQYF
14	TRBV28	-	TRBJ1-4	few	TGTGCCAGCAGTTTCGGGCAAGCTAATGAAAAACTGTTTTTT	CASSFGQANEKLFF
13	TRBV28	-	TRBJ1-2	-	TGTGCCAGCAGTTTATGGGGCACCTATGGCTACACCTTC	CASSLWGTYGYTF
13	TRBV20-1	-	TRBJ2-1	-	TGCAGTGCTAGAGGGGGGTTGGGCAATGAGCAGTTCTTC	CSARGGLGNEQFF
14	TRBV7-9	-	TRBJ2-7	-	TGTGCCAGCAGCTTAGCCAACAGGGTGTACGAGCAGTACTTC	CASSLANRVYEQYF
13	TRBV28	TRBD2	TRBJ2-1	few	TGTGCCAGCAAGCCGGGGGGGACGAATGAGCAGTTCTTC	CASKPGGTNEQFF
16	TRBV24-1	-	TRBJ2-1	many	TGTGCCACCAGTGTGGGGGTGGGAGTCTCCTACAATGAGCAGTTCTTC	CATSVGVGVSYNEQFF
17	TRBV2	TRBD2	TRBJ2-2	-	TGTGCCAGCAGTACCTTAGCGGGGGGGCCGGACACCGGGGAGCTGTTTTTT	CASSTLAGGPDTGELFF
14	TRBV9	-	TRBJ2-7	many	TGTGCCAGCAGCTCCCGGACCCGAACCTACGAGCAGTACTTC	CASSSRTRTYEQYF
11	TRBV10-1	-	TRBJ2-1	many	TGCGCCAGCAGAGAGACAGCGGCTAAGTTCTTC	CASRETAAKFF
14	TRBV5-5	-	TRBJ2-5	many	TGTGCCAGCAGCTTGGGTCCAGGAGTGGAGACCCAGTACTTC	CASSLGPGVETQYF
16	TRBV7-9	-	TRBJ2-3	many	TGTGCCAGCAGCGCCTACAGGGTCCGGGAAGAAGATACGCAGTATTTT	CASSAYRVREEDTQYF